This entry features one TCR beta chain sequence. Germline trimming cut 0 bases from V and 4 bases from J; bases unmatched to any gene: 0. CDR3 length equals 16 residues. Germline CDR1 SSHAT, CDR2 FNYEAQ (reference sequence). This specimen comes from a study of blood T cell repertoires in COVID-19. On the study more broadly: Both acute and convalescent COVID-19 samples were obtained from the United States, Italy and Spain. The analysed material was cDNA or gDNA that came from T cells, B-cell-depleted T cells, or PBMCs.

Original data processing: Estimates of nucleated cell counts were drawn from the amplification of reference gene primers. Only in-frame clones appear in the TCRdb table, and some are missing; sequencing was by immunoSEQ multiplex PCR. Clone size and the V and J calls come from that table; the DNA yielded D and trimming. The sample has roughly 140,000 clones, around 84% seen once. This sequence joins TRBV7-7 and TRBJ2-5; 15 bases align to TRBD2. Specimen: peripheral blood. This TCR came from a woman between 45 and 60 years old with acute or convalescent COVID-19. CDR3 bases: TGTGCCAGCAGCTTAGCGGGACTAGCGGGGGGAGAGACCCAGTACTTC. It codes for CASSLAGLAGGETQYF.